This T cell receptor beta chain stems from a study of Graves' ophthalmopathy and Graves' hyperthyroidism. Comment on this clonotype: The antigen remains unidentified.

Scientists amplified the TCR beta CDR3 regions from RNA transcripts. RT-PCR in the first round used HTBI primers; a second-round multiplex PCR followed. TCRdb reprocessed the multiplex PCR reads with MiXCR, giving one entry per CDR3 protein. The sample consists of hundreds of thousands of distinct CDR3 sequences, roughly two fifths of them appearing once. The CDR3 is made up of 15 amino acids. V was cut by 1 base and J by 4 bases, with 13 bases left in between. Moderate-to-severe activity, CAS ≥3, NOSPECS ≥4 and duration under 3 months were recorded for donors with ophthalmopathy. PBMCs were obtained from 8.5 to 10 ml of fresh peripheral blood. Whole-study findings and limits: With about 71% sensitivity and approximately 72% specificity, the model predicted ophthalmopathy progression.

The receptor was derived from an adult man with Graves' ophthalmopathy. This chain joins TRBV12-3 or TRBV12-4 and TRBJ2-5; D possibly matches TRBD1 or TRBD2 (5 bases each). Sequences were obtained from peripheral blood. The CDR3 nucleotides are TGTGCCAGCAGTTTAGAGCTAGAGGGGCTAGAGACCCAGTACTTC. This encodes CASSLELEGLETQYF.